Below are 23 T cell receptor beta chains sequenced from a single sample in a study of STAT5B mutations in CD4+ large granular lymphocyte leukemia. The assay was immunoSEQ multiplex PCR, and TCRdb's table has in-frame clones only and misses some. The sample records over 25,000 clones, approximately 81% being singletons. Sequenced: CD4+ T cells from blood buffy coats. The receptor source for this set is a human donor in good health.

The CDR3 DNA is TGCGCCAGCAGCCTCGAAATGGGTCCCTACGAGCAGTACTTC. Translating gives CASSLEMGPYEQYF. The chain has TRBV4-1 and TRBJ2-7; the D is unclear. The V gene's germline CDR1 is MGHRA and CDR2 YSYEKL. V was pared by 4 bases and J by 2 bases, with 12 bases between. This CDR3 is built from 14 residues.

The chain uses TRBV18 and TRBJ2-5; D is unresolved. Per the germline V gene, CDR1 is KGHSH and CDR2 is LQKENI. V gave up 11 bases and J gave up 5 bases, with 15 bases separating them. The length of the CDR3 is 12 residues. The CDR3 here is CASSPGEETQYF. The DNA for the CDR3 is TGTGCCTCTTCGCCCGGAGAGGAGACCCAGTACTTC. Combining the CDR3 with reference TRBV18 and TRBJ2-5 gives the whole variable domain NAGVMQNPRHLVRRRGQEARLRCSPMKGHSHVYWYRQLPEEGLKFMVYLQKENIIDESGMPKERFSAEFPKEGPSILRIQQVVRGDSAAYFCASSPGEETQYFGPGTRLLVL.

The V gene is TRBV28, the J gene TRBJ1-1; D is possibly TRBD1 (5 bases). Germline CDR1 reads MDHEN; CDR2 reads SYDVKM. CDR3 length: 18 residues. With 8 bases removed from V and 0 bases from J, the gap between germline ends came to 25 bases. CDR3 in amino acids: CASGRVTEIIKMNTEAFF. CDR3 nucleotide sequence: TGTGCCAGCGGTCGCGTGACAGAAATTATAAAGATGAACACTGAAGCTTTCTTT.

Only one count was recorded for this clone. The rearrangement uses TRBV1 and TRBJ2-7; the D call TRBD2 from the table was never checked on the DNA. TRBV1 is described as a pseudogene. The length of the CDR3 is 16 residues. The chain's CDR3 is CTSSQHSSGSSYEQYF. DNA of the CDR3: TGCACCAGCAGCCAACATTCTAGCGGGAGCTCCTACGAGCAGTACTTC.

The chain is built from TRBV7-9 and TRBJ1-6, with D unclear. V shed 5 bases and J shed 4 bases, with 18 bases lying between them. This CDR3 is 17 amino acids long. Germline assignment: CDR1 SEHNR and CDR2 FQNEAQ (reference sequence). CDR3 bases: TGTGCCAGCAGCCCATCTAGGGCAGGAGTTTATAATTCACCCCTCCACTTT. Protein: CASSPSRAGVYNSPLHF.

V is TRBV11-3 and J is TRBJ2-3; D call uncertain. From germline, CDR1 is SGHNT and CDR2 YENEEA. With 6 bases removed from V and 9 bases from J, the gap between germline ends came to 13 bases. The CDR3 spans 12 residues. CDR3 sequence (DNA): TGTGCCAGCAGTCGATCAAGGGAAACGCAGTATTTT. This sequence encodes CASSRSRETQYF.

The rearrangement links TRBV19 to TRBJ2-5; 7 bases are shared with TRBD2. CDR1 LNHDA and CDR2 SQIVND come from the germline V gene (reference sequence). V lost 1 base, J lost 2 bases, and 1 base stayed unmatched. The CDR3 loop spans 14 amino acids. The CDR3 protein is CASSIGGGQETQYF. Here the CDR3 DNA reads TGTGCCAGTAGTATAGGGGGGGGGCAAGAGACCCAGTACTTC.

The DNA of the CDR3 is TGTGCCAGCAAAGGGACAGTTTCCTACGAGCAGTACTTC. Translation: CASKGTVSYEQYF. The gene calls are TRBV2 and TRBJ2-7; TRBD1 agrees at 7 bases. With V trimmed by 7 bases and J by 1 base, 4 bases remained unmatched. Germline V gene data show CDR1 as SNHLY and CDR2 as FYNNEI. The CDR3 consists of 13 residues.

The V call is TRBV30, the J call TRBJ1-1; 8 bases line up with TRBD1. The J segment lost 14 bases and the V segment lost 0 bases, leaving 5 bases of the junction unmatched. The CDR3 is 11 residues long. Germline lookup yields CDR1 GTSNPN and CDR2 SVGIG (reference sequence). This CDR3 is CAWSVGTGRFF. CDR3 in DNA: TGTGCCTGGAGTGTAGGGACAGGTCGGTTCTTT.

The chain combines TRBV19 with TRBJ2-2; 8 nucleotides match TRBD1. Trimming at V came to 3 bases and at J to 4 bases, leaving 7 bases not matched to a gene. Per the germline V gene, CDR1 is LNHDA and CDR2 is SQIVND (reference sequence). This CDR3 comprises 16 residues. Written as DNA, the CDR3 is TGTGCCAGTAGTATGGGGCAGGGGGCTGGCACCGGGGAGCTGTTTTTT. Translating it yields CASSMGQGAGTGELFF.

The chain couples TRBV7-2 to TRBJ2-6, with D unresolved. The CDR3 length is 14 residues. The V gene's germline CDR1 is SGHTA and CDR2 FQGNSA. V was trimmed by 5 bases and J by 0 bases, leaving 5 bases between them. For the CDR3, the DNA is TGTGCCAGCAGCCCCACCTCTGGGGCCAACGTCCTGACTTTC. As protein: CASSPTSGANVLTF.

The sample holds one count of this clone. This rearrangement joins TRBV4-1 to TRBJ2-1; 8 positions agree with TRBD1. The CDR3 has 16 residues. After removal of 3 bases from V and 11 bases from J, the junction contained 15 bases not matched to a gene. Germline CDR1 reads MGHRA; CDR2 reads YSYEKL. CDR3 coding DNA: TGCGCCAGCAGCCAGCCCCTCGGGACAGGTCCCGCGAAGCAGTTCTTC. Protein product: CASSQPLGTGPAKQFF.

In its sample, this clone was seen once. The chain employs TRBV4-2 and TRBJ2-3; TRBD2 aligns across 13 bases. Trimming at V came to 1 base and at J to 6 bases, leaving 10 bases not matched to a gene. The germline V gene encodes CDR1 LGHNA and CDR2 YNFKEQ. The CDR3 has 18 amino acids. CDR3 nucleotides: TGTGCCAGCAGCCAAGGGCCTAAAGGGACTAGCGGGGTCGATACGCAGTATTTT. Translating it yields CASSQGPKGTSGVDTQYF.

V is TRBV27 and J is TRBJ2-1, with a weak D call TRBD2 (5 bases). The CDR3 has 18 amino acids. Trimming took off 8 bases at V and 0 bases at J, with 23 bases between the two ends. Germline V CDR1 and CDR2: MNHEY, SMNVEV (reference sequence). CDR3 sequence (DNA): TGTGCCAGCTCAACCCGACCCGTGATGGGGAGCTCCTACAATGAGCAGTTCTTC. Residues: CASSTRPVMGSSYNEQFF.

The chain has TRBV15 and TRBJ2-7, with D tentatively TRBD1 (5 bases). V lost 2 bases and J 6 bases, leaving 8 bases between the germline ends. CDR1 is LNHNV and CDR2 is YYDKDF in the germline V gene (reference sequence). The CDR3 contains 12 residues. CDR3 region: CATSRPRGEQYF. CDR3 nucleotides: TGTGCCACCAGCAGACCTAGGGGCGAGCAGTACTTC.

The J gene is TRBJ2-3, the V gene TRBV10-3; a possible D gene is TRBD2 (5 bases). Trimming left V 7 bases short and J 3 bases short, with 14 bases between. Germline V lookup: CDR1 ENHRY, CDR2 SYGVKD. The CDR3 has 14 residues. The CDR3 protein is CAINEGEVTDTQYF. CDR3 nucleotide sequence: TGTGCCATCAACGAGGGCGAAGTAACAGATACGCAGTATTTT.

This clone turned up a few times. The chain is built from TRBV4-2 and TRBJ2-2, with no clear D. Trimming took 6 bases from V and 6 from J, leaving 23 bases between them. Germline V lookup: CDR1 LGHNA, CDR2 YNFKEQ. CDR3 size: 17 residues. CDR3 DNA: TGTGCCAGCAGATTCGCAGGCGGCAGCACGAAGGCCGGGGAGCTGTTTTTT. Encoded protein: CASRFAGGSTKAGELFF.

This chain joins TRBV7-9 and TRBJ2-7; either TRBD1 or TRBD2 may supply D (5 bases each). The V gene's germline CDR1 is SEHNR and CDR2 FQNEAQ (reference sequence). The CDR3 runs to 15 residues. The ends were cut back, 7 bases at V and 7 bases at J, with 23 bases in the middle. The CDR3 sequence: CASTYGGWAIPEQYF. CDR3 bases: TGTGCCAGCACCTATGGGGGTTGGGCAATCCCTGAGCAGTACTTC.

The rearrangement links TRBV7-2 to TRBJ2-5; D remains ambiguous. In germline, CDR1 is SGHTA, CDR2 FQGNSA. This CDR3 contains 14 residues. The V and J ends lost 6 bases and 1 base respectively, with 12 bases between them. The CDR3 bases are TGTGCCAGCAGATTAAGTGTGGGCCAAGAGACCCAGTACTTC. Translation: CASRLSVGQETQYF. Full variable domain (missing parts from reference TRBV7-2 and TRBJ2-5): GAGVSQSPSNKVTEKGKDVELRCDPISGHTALYWYRQSLGQGLEFLIYFQGNSAPDKSGLPSDRFSAERTGGSVSTLTIQRTQQEDSAVYLCASRLSVGQETQYFGPGTRLLVL.

This CDR3 is CASSYYQGGTQYF. CDR3 sequence (DNA): TGTGCCAGCAGCTATTACCAAGGCGGGACCCAGTACTTC. This chain joins TRBV7-2 and TRBJ2-5; unclear D gene. This CDR3 is built from 13 residues. The germline CDR1 and CDR2 sequences are SGHTA and FQGNSA. The germline V and J ends were trimmed by 4 bases and 7 bases, with 13 bases remaining between them.

The CDR3: CASSYTGNTIYF. CDR3 bases: TGTGCCAGCAGCTATACTGGAAACACCATATATTTT. V usage is TRBV7-9 and J usage is TRBJ1-3; no definite D call. The CDR3 loop spans 12 amino acids. Trimming pared 4 bases from V and 2 bases from J, leaving 3 bases between. Germline loops: CDR1 SEHNR, CDR2 FQNEAQ (reference sequence).

This clone was seen a single time. The chain carries TRBV5-4 and TRBJ2-5; the match to TRBD2 covers 10 bases. The V segment lost 3 bases and the J segment 2 bases; nucleotides outside the gene matches: 7. CDR1 is SGHNT and CDR2 is YYREEE in the germline V gene (reference sequence). This CDR3 region has 16 residues. CDR3: CASSYFGLAAQETQYF. The CDR3, as DNA: TGTGCCAGCAGCTACTTTGGACTAGCGGCACAAGAGACCCAGTACTTC.

The genes are TRBV18 and TRBJ1-4; no reliable D call. CDR3 length equals 13 residues. Germline CDR1 is KGHSH and CDR2 is LQKENI. V was pared by 3 bases and J by 8 bases, with 10 bases between. CDR3 in amino acids: CASSPGRGEKLFF. The CDR3 region has the DNA TGTGCCAGCTCACCTGGCCGGGGAGAAAAACTGTTTTTT.